This T cell receptor beta chain was identified in a study of long-term antiretroviral therapy in people with HIV. Study at large: Collection dates of the earliest samples fall about a decade before the 2015 immediate-ART recommendation. Notes on the study in general: At every time point, clones expanded before ART dominated the repertoire. Even long-term ART left TRB diversity below transplant donor controls, despite gains.

immunoSEQ v3.0 was run at survey level. Libraries were prepared by immunoSEQ multiplex PCR; TCRdb keeps only in-frame clonotypes and omits some of them. The sample has more than 25,000 clones, 80% to 90% seen once. CDR3 length: 13 amino acids. Germline V gene lookup returns CDR1 SGHAT and CDR2 FQNNGV. V lost 0 bases and J lost 11, with 13 bases in between. Concerning this clone: Its antigen is unidentified.

HIV-positive participants were all treated in the United States. The TCR sequence derives from a man aged 50 to 60 with HIV. This specimen was unsorted PBMCs, taken about 5 years before starting antiretroviral therapy. This chain connects TRBV11-2 to TRBJ1-1, with D possibly matching TRBD1 (5 bases). The CDR3 DNA reads as TGTGCCAGCAGCTTAGATCTGGGAGGGGATGCTTTCTTT. Amino acids: CASSLDLGGDAFF.